The next 30 T cell receptor beta chains were all read from a single sample in a study of breast tumors, draining lymph nodes, adjacent tissues. The lymph nodes were axillary draining lymph nodes from breast cancer patients. TCRdb re-called the multiplex PCR reads through MiXCR, storing one row per CDR3 protein. The data hold around 230,000 distinct CDR3 sequences, with less than 40% observed a single time. The sample was axillary lymph node tissue. These receptor sequences come from a female donor with breast cancer. Some clones in this sample may be carry-over from other donors' samples.

Many counts were recorded for this clonotype. The V gene is TRBV20-1, the J gene TRBJ2-3; TRBD2 matches 11 bases. CDR1 and CDR2 from the germline V gene are DFQATT and SNEGSKA (reference sequence). This CDR3 contains 16 residues. After removal of 2 bases from V and 1 base from J, the junction contained 5 bases not matched to a gene. The CDR3 protein is CSARLPGLAGTDTQYF. CDR3 sequence (DNA): TGCAGTGCTAGACTCCCGGGACTAGCGGGCACAGATACGCAGTATTTT.

This clonotype was counted between two and nine times. This sequence joins TRBV28 and TRBJ1-2, with a weak D call TRBD1 (6 bases). Germline values: CDR1 MDHEN, CDR2 SYDVKM. The CDR3 is made up of 15 amino acids. V was shortened by 5 bases and J by 8 bases, with 21 bases between the two germline ends. The CDR3 spells CASSPPSSGGRGYTF. The CDR3, as DNA: TGTGCCAGCAGTCCTCCATCCTCCGGGGGCAGGGGCTACACCTTC.

The sample holds many counts of this clonotype. This sequence joins TRBV7-9 and TRBJ2-7, with 8 bases matching TRBD2. V dropped 3 bases and J dropped 2; count of bases not matched to a gene: 9. This CDR3 is built from 16 residues. The V gene's germline CDR1 is SEHNR and CDR2 FQNEAQ (reference sequence). The CDR3: CASSFGAGVDPYEQYF. The CDR3 DNA reads as TGTGCCAGCAGCTTTGGAGCGGGAGTTGACCCCTACGAGCAGTACTTC. The complete variable domain, with remaining parts taken from reference TRBV7-9 and TRBJ2-7, reads DTGVSQNPRHKITKRGQNVTFRCDPISEHNRLYWYRQTLGQGPEFLTYFQNEAQLEKSRLLSDRFSAERPKGSFSTLEIQRTEQGDSAMYLCASSFGAGVDPYEQYFGPGTRLTVT.

This clonotype was observed a single time. CDR3 region: CRPGVGRGLMNTEAFF. The CDR3 bases are TGCAGGCCCGGGGTGGGGAGGGGTTTGATGAACACTGAAGCTTTCTTT. The chain links TRBV20-1 to TRBJ1-1; tentative D call: TRBD1 (5 bases). The CDR3 has 16 residues. In germline, CDR1 is DFQATT, CDR2 SNEGSKA (reference sequence).

This clonotype showed up many times. The gene calls are TRBV20-1 and TRBJ2-7; maybe TRBD2 (6 bases). CDR3 length: 13 amino acids. V shed 6 bases and J shed 1 base, with 13 bases lying between them. From germline, CDR1 is DFQATT and CDR2 SNEGSKA (reference sequence). CDR3 nucleotides: TGCAGTGCCCCCGGGAGCTATTCCTACGAGCAGTACTTC. Protein sequence: CSAPGSYSYEQYF.

At least ten counts were recorded for this clonotype. The chain joins TRBV20-1 to TRBJ2-5; weak D call: TRBD2 (6 bases). Germline CDR1 is DFQATT and CDR2 is SNEGSKA (reference sequence). The CDR3 runs to 13 residues. The V end was cut by 0 bases, the J end by 7 bases, with 12 bases between. The CDR3 is CSARDEGRGTQYF. The CDR3 DNA follows: TGCAGTGCTAGAGATGAGGGGCGGGGGACCCAGTACTTC.

Points on this clonotype: A junction boundary mismatches the germline segment, possibly from a read error. This rearrangement joins TRBV7-8 to TRBJ2-7, with D possibly TRBD2 on 5 matching bases. The CDR3 sequence is 17 residues long. Germline V gives CDR1 SGHVS, CDR2 FQNEAQ. CDR3 bases: TGCGCCAGCCGACGTTTCACAGAGGGAAGAAGCTCCTACGAGCAGTACTTC. It specifies CASRRFTEGRSSYEQYF.

This chain links TRBV19 with TRBJ2-1, with 7 bases that match TRBD2. This CDR3 contains 14 residues. In germline, CDR1 is LNHDA, CDR2 SQIVND (reference sequence). The ends lost 7 bases at V and 9 bases at J; junction bases unmatched: 12. CDR3 sequence: CASTPMGGFGEQFF. The CDR3 DNA reads TGTGCCAGTACCCCAATGGGAGGGTTTGGTGAGCAGTTCTTC.

CDR3 sequence: CASSPGTSGGGTQYF. CDR3 coding DNA: TGTGCCAGCAGCCCTGGGACTAGCGGAGGGGGGACCCAGTACTTC. V is TRBV7-2 and J is TRBJ2-5; 11 nucleotides align to TRBD2. The ends lost 5 bases at V and 7 bases at J; junction bases unmatched: 9. Germline loops: CDR1 SGHTA, CDR2 FQGNSA. The CDR3 spans 15 residues.

As regards this clonotype: The junction differs from germline at one of its ends, possibly a read error. V usage is TRBV7-2 and J usage is TRBJ2-6, with 7 nucleotides matching TRBD1. The germline CDR1 and CDR2 sequences are SGHTA and FQGNSA. The CDR3 is 13 amino acids. CDR3 residues: CASSYGQAYVLTF. DNA for the CDR3: TGTGCCAGCAGTTATGGACAGGCCTACGTCCTGACTTTC.

The V and J genes are TRBV2 and TRBJ2-5; D gene uncertain. V was cut by 6 bases and J by 4 bases, with 6 bases left in between. The length of the CDR3 is 11 residues. Germline-derived CDR1 and CDR2 are SNHLY and FYNNEI. The CDR3 bases are TGTGCCAGCAGGCTAGTAGAGACCCAGTACTTC. This translates into CASRLVETQYF.

This clonotype was counted at least ten times. The CDR3 region is CASGQVSNYGYTF. The CDR3, as DNA: TGTGCCAGCGGACAGGTGTCTAACTATGGCTACACCTTC. The chain joins TRBV19 to TRBJ1-2; TRBD1 matches at 7 bases. Germline trimming cut 9 bases from V and 0 bases from J; bases unmatched to any gene: 4. Germline V gene lookup returns CDR1 LNHDA and CDR2 SQIVND (reference sequence). This CDR3 spans 13 amino acids.

This clonotype was picked up many times. The chain uses TRBV4-1 and TRBJ2-3; D call uncertain. Trimming shortened V by 0 bases and J by 4 bases, and 5 bases separated the two germline ends. The CDR3 sequence is 13 residues long. The germline gives CDR1 MGHRA, CDR2 YSYEKL. The CDR3 region has the DNA TGCGCCAGCAGCCAAGATCCCCCAGATACGCAGTATTTT. Translated: CASSQDPPDTQYF.

As for this clonotype: This may arise from a read error, as a much more abundant clone is one base away. The chain recombines TRBV20-1 with TRBJ2-1; D gene uncertain. The CDR3 has 11 residues. The germline CDR1 and CDR2 sequences are DFQATT and SNEGSKA (reference sequence). CDR3 DNA: TGCAGTGCTAGAGCCAACAATGAGCAGTCCTTC. The encoded protein is CSARANNEQSF.

The table lists this clonotype with many counts. CDR3 loop: CAIRRMGQNNSPLHF. CDR3 nucleotides: TGTGCCATCAGAAGGATGGGACAAAATAATTCACCCCTCCACTTT. The chain recombines TRBV6-1 with TRBJ1-6, with TRBD1 as a possible D gene (6 bases). Looked up from germline, CDR1 is MNHNS and CDR2 is SASEGT. The CDR3 contains 15 residues. Trimming left V 10 bases short and J 5 bases short, with 18 bases between.

This clonotype was detected ten times or more. This sequence joins TRBV12-3 or TRBV12-4 and TRBJ2-1, with 9 bases lining up with TRBD2. The CDR3 runs 17 residues. With V trimmed by 3 bases and J by 3 bases, 9 bases remained unmatched. This CDR3 is CASSFRSSGTYYNEQFF. The CDR3 nucleotides are TGTGCCAGCAGTTTTAGGTCTAGCGGGACCTACTACAATGAGCAGTTCTTC.

This clonotype was counted many times. This chain joins TRBV11-2 and TRBJ2-2, with D perhaps TRBD2 (5 bases). V lost 6 bases and J 7 bases, leaving 15 bases between the germline ends. From germline, CDR1 is SGHAT and CDR2 FQNNGV. CDR3 length equals 14 residues. CDR3 loop: CASSPTRTSGELFF. The CDR3 coding sequence is TGTGCCAGCAGTCCCACTAGAACTAGCGGGGAGCTGTTTTTT.

Note on this clonotype: A single base separates this from a much larger clone, so it may be a read error. The chain recombines TRBV20-1 with TRBJ2-7; D is possibly TRBD1 or TRBD2 (5 bases each). CDR3 length: 13 amino acids. CDR1 is DFQATT, CDR2 SNEGSKA, per germline (reference sequence). The CDR3 loop reads CSATPGPSYAQYF. The CDR3 nucleotides read TGCAGTGCTACACCGGGACCGAGCTACGCGCAGTACTTC.

A word on this clonotype: One end of the junction varies from germline; a read error may be responsible. The rearrangement links TRBV11-3 to TRBJ2-5; D possibly corresponds to TRBD2 (5 bases). Looked up from germline, CDR1 is SGHNT and CDR2 is YENEEA. CDR3 length: 16 residues. The CDR3 bases are TGTGCCGGCAGCTTAGAATCCGCGGGTGGACAAGAGACCCAGTACTTC. This encodes CAGSLESAGGQETQYF.

This clonotype was picked up many times. The chain is built from TRBV4-1 and TRBJ2-2; a weak D match, TRBD1 (7 bases). The CDR3 sequence is 16 residues long. V lost 2 bases and J 6 bases, leaving 16 bases between the germline ends. Germline V CDR1 and CDR2: MGHRA, YSYEKL. CDR3 in amino acids: CASSQIQGGRSGELFF. The CDR3 DNA sequence: TGCGCCAGCAGCCAAATCCAGGGGGGACGGTCCGGGGAGCTGTTTTTT.

The V and J genes are TRBV3-1 and TRBJ2-1, with TRBD2 matching 9 bases. The CDR3 loop spans 21 amino acids. J was trimmed by 7 bases and V by 2 bases; bases with no gene match: 24. In germline, CDR1 is LGHDT, CDR2 YNNKEL (reference sequence). CDR3 sequence: CASSQTIPDRSLAGKRNEQFF. The DNA of the CDR3 is TGTGCCAGCAGCCAAACCATACCGGACAGGAGCCTAGCGGGGAAAAGGAATGAGCAGTTCTTC.

The rearrangement joins TRBV20-1 to TRBJ2-5, with 7 nucleotides matching TRBD2. The CDR3 extends over 14 amino acids. Germline lookup yields CDR1 DFQATT and CDR2 SNEGSKA (reference sequence). With 5 bases clipped from V and 0 bases from J, the junction kept 6 bases outside the gene matches. The CDR3 DNA sequence: TGCAGTGCTGCCCTACTAGCGAACCAAGAGACCCAGTACTTC. Protein sequence: CSAALLANQETQYF.

This clonotype has ten or more counts. The chain combines TRBV7-9 with TRBJ2-1; TRBD2 aligns across 12 bases. Germline-derived CDR1 and CDR2 are SEHNR and FQNEAQ (reference sequence). This CDR3 comprises 16 residues. J gave up 6 bases and V 5 bases, and 8 bases lay outside the gene matches. The CDR3 loop is CASSPRLAGAGNEQFF. The CDR3 coding sequence is TGTGCCAGCAGCCCCCGACTAGCGGGAGCTGGCAATGAGCAGTTCTTC.

The rearrangement joins TRBV7-2 to TRBJ2-3; 10 bases line up with TRBD2. CDR1 and CDR2 from the germline V gene are SGHTA and FQGNSA. The CDR3 consists of 16 residues. Unmatched junction bases numbered 13, after V lost 2 bases and J lost 11 bases. The CDR3 region has the DNA TGTGCCAGCAGCTTATCAGCGGGGGGGAACCCCAATGAGCAGTATTTT. It yields the protein CASSLSAGGNPNEQYF.

This clonotype was detected ten times or more. This sequence joins TRBV7-2 and TRBJ2-2; D tentatively reads TRBD1 or TRBD2 (6 bases each). This CDR3 is built from 15 residues. Germline V lookup: CDR1 SGHTA, CDR2 FQGNSA. The V end lost 2 bases, the J end lost 1 base, and 8 bases lay between the germline ends. CDR3 in amino acids: CASSLRGVNTGELFF. The CDR3 region has the DNA TGTGCCAGCAGCTTAAGGGGGGTGAACACCGGGGAGCTGTTTTTT.

This clonotype was detected many times. Possible read error: a much larger clone is one base away. The rearrangement links TRBV20-1 to TRBJ2-5; D possibly corresponds to TRBD2 (5 bases). The germline V gene has CDR1 DFQATT and CDR2 SNEGSKA (reference sequence). The CDR3 loop spans 12 amino acids. The CDR3 DNA sequence: TGCAGTGCGCCTCGTTATGGGGAGACCCCGTACTTC. Translated: CSAPRYGETPYF.

This clonotype has at least ten counts. J is TRBJ1-2 and V is TRBV9; 9 bases line up with TRBD1. V lost 4 bases, J lost 3 bases, and 4 bases stayed unmatched. Germline CDR1 and CDR2: SGDLS and YYNGEE. This CDR3 region has 14 residues. The CDR3 region is CASSQRTGDYGYTF. Written as DNA, the CDR3 is TGTGCCAGCAGCCAACGGACAGGGGACTATGGCTACACCTTC.

Concerning this clonotype itself: This may arise from a read error, as a much more abundant clone is one base away. DNA of the CDR3: TGTGCCAGCAGTCACTCAGAGGTTGGGGAGACCCAGTACTTC. Translating it yields CASSHSEVGETQYF. The chain combines TRBV6-5 with TRBJ2-5, with D uncertain. Germline assignment: CDR1 MNHEY and CDR2 SVGAGI. The length of the CDR3 is 14 residues.

This clonotype was seen at least ten times. The gene calls are TRBV5-5 and TRBJ2-1, with 9 positions matching TRBD2. V gave up 2 bases and J gave up 8 bases; unmatched junction bases: 8. CDR1 SGHKS and CDR2 YYEKEE come from the germline V gene (reference sequence). The CDR3 is 15 amino acids. The CDR3 protein is CASSFLAGPSDEQFF. Here the CDR3 DNA reads TGTGCCAGCAGCTTCCTAGCGGGACCTTCCGATGAGCAGTTCTTC.

V usage is TRBV20-1 and J usage is TRBJ1-4, with D possibly TRBD1 on 5 matching bases. The CDR3 runs 12 residues. The V end lost 5 bases, the J end lost 4 bases, and 8 bases lay between the germline ends. Germline V lookup: CDR1 DFQATT, CDR2 SNEGSKA (reference sequence). This chain's CDR3 is CSAPGFNEKLFF. In nucleotides, the CDR3 is TGCAGTGCTCCAGGGTTTAATGAAAAACTGTTTTTT.